This T cell receptor (beta chain) was sequenced during a study of long-term antiretroviral therapy in people with HIV. Study overall: Collection of the earliest samples took place about a decade ahead of the 2015 immediate-ART recommendation. Findings and caveats of the study: Information on adherence to ART, viral resistance or therapy changes was unavailable. Among HIV repertoires, CDR3 length ranges were narrower than those of controls.

With respect to this clone: The antigen is not known.

Survey-level immunoSEQ v3.0 assays were run. This table comes from immunoSEQ multiplex PCR, and its TCRdb copy is limited to in-frame clones, with some not included. The table lists about 33,000 clones, 70% to 80% of them singletons. The cryopreserved samples used held about 0.95-10 million PBMC prior to extraction of DNA. From germline, CDR1 is SGHTA and CDR2 FQGTGA. Trimming stripped 6 bases from V and 4 bases from J, with 15 bases between. The CDR3 extends over 14 amino acids. V and J are TRBV7-3 and TRBJ1-1; D possibly corresponds to TRBD1 (5 bases). This TCR came from a woman aged 45-65 years with HIV. The starting material was unsorted PBMCs, obtained 2 years after starting antiretroviral therapy. CDR3 nucleotide sequence: TGTGCCAGCAGTCTCGGCGGGGGTAGCACTGAAGCTTTCTTT. It yields the protein CASSLGGGSTEAFF.